The clone carrying this TCR beta chain was seen repeatedly, ten times or more. Antigen unknown. TCR beta CDR3 regions were amplified from RNA transcripts. First-round RT-PCR with HTBI primers preceded a second-round multiplex PCR. TCRdb reanalysed the multiplex PCR reads using MiXCR and keeps one entry per CDR3 protein. The data hold a few hundred thousand distinct CDR3 sequences, with 15% to 20% observed a single time. These data belong to a study of Graves' ophthalmopathy and Graves' hyperthyroidism. Study in general: Peripheral blood sampling preceded any treatment and occurred at initial diagnosis.

Other autoimmune diseases, uncontrolled infections, pregnancy or lactation led to the exclusion of patients. The study, taken as a whole, reports: The model forecast ophthalmopathy progression, reaching 60% to 71% sensitivity and around 72% specificity.

The sample taken for sequencing was peripheral blood. This clonotype was obtained from an adult woman with stable Graves' hyperthyroidism.

CDR3 loop: CASSLQTPSYGYTF. The CDR3, as DNA: TGCGCCAGCAGCTTGCAGACTCCCAGCTATGGCTACACCTTC. The chain employs TRBV5-1 and TRBJ1-2, with D unclear. Trimming removed 1 base from V and 4 bases from J, with 11 bases in between. CDR1 is SGHRS, CDR2 YFSETQ, per germline. CDR3 length: 14 amino acids.